This T cell receptor beta chain comes out of a study of control samples from healthy donors and cancer patients. The method was immunoSEQ multiplex PCR; TCRdb's version includes in-frame clones alone and lacks a portion of them. The data contain 9,500 to 15,000 clones, roughly 94% of them seen just once; the ten biggest clones take up 20% to 30%. Sequences were obtained from PBMCs. This TCR was sampled from a man in his 70s with head and neck cancer.

As DNA, the CDR3 is TGTGCCAGCAGTTACTCTACCGGACAGGGAGGGTCACCCCTCCACTTT. This sequence encodes CASSYSTGQGGSPLHF. The V gene is TRBV6-5, the J gene TRBJ1-6, with 8 bases fitting TRBD1. The germline V gene has CDR1 MNHEY and CDR2 SVGAGI. The CDR3 is made up of 16 amino acids. V gave up 0 bases and J gave up 10 bases; unmatched junction bases: 8.